This record concerns one T cell receptor (beta chain) sequence. The data belong to a study of cytomegalovirus exposure and HLA in healthy donors. The CDR3 contains 16 residues. Germline lookup yields CDR1 SNHLY and CDR2 FYNNEI. Unmatched junction bases numbered 3, after V lost 2 bases and J lost 2 bases. TCRdb's copy holds only in-frame clones and misses some; the assay was immunoSEQ multiplex PCR. The data show fewer than 200,000 clones, less than 95% seen once. The sequencing input was PBMCs. The TCR sequence derives from a woman younger than 35 in good health and CMV-seropositive. The chain employs TRBV2 and TRBJ2-3; 11 bases map to TRBD2. The CDR3 DNA sequence: TGTGCCAGCAGTGAATTTAGCGGGGGGGTCACAGATACGCAGTATTTT. Encoded protein: CASSEFSGGVTDTQYF.